These T cell receptor beta chains were read from a single sample in a study of blood T cell repertoires in COVID-19. Measured with immunoSEQ multiplex PCR; TCRdb has only the in-frame clones, and not every one. This table has approximately 290,000 clones, approximately 90% appearing once. Specimen: peripheral blood. Receptor source: a young man with active or convalescent COVID-19. CDR3s include the opening cysteine and the closing phenylalanine or tryptophan.

J gene	V gene	CDR3 protein
TRBJ1-4	TRBV7-9	CASSLRGSNEKLFF
TRBJ1-2	TRBV11-2	CASSSTPGTYGYTF
TRBJ2-7	TRBV3-1/TRBV3-2	CASSPGQGGISREYF
TRBJ1-6	TRBV25-1	CASSGTGERLHF
TRBJ1-4	TRBV7-9	CASARGTANEKLFF
TRBJ1-2	TRBV2	CAGGSEYGYTF
TRBJ1-1	TRBV12-3/TRBV12-4	CASSLVGRFEAFF
TRBJ2-7	TRBV27	CASSCTSGRAYEQYF
TRBJ2-3	TRBV18	CASSGNGLTVINTQYF
TRBJ1-1	TRBV7-8	CASSLVGGMNTEAFF
TRBJ2-6	TRBV19	CASTLAGLSGANVLTF
TRBJ2-7	TRBV24-1	CAIQGQGGYEQYF
TRBJ2-1	TRBV2	CASSRGGEVAYNEQFF
TRBJ2-1	TRBV9	CASSELGTGGRNEQFF
TRBJ2-1	TRBV4-2	CASSQEWGRGGEYNEQFF
TRBJ1-2	TRBV7-9	CASSFSGTGDNYGYTF
TRBJ1-2	TRBV19	CASSIGGTGNYGYTF
TRBJ2-3	TRBV5-6	CASTGHDTQYF
TRBJ1-5	TRBV7-8	CASSFRDSNQPQHF
TRBJ2-7	TRBV27	CASSLQGSPYEQYF
TRBJ2-2	TRBV24-1	CATSDSQPRGSGELFF
TRBJ2-2	TRBV24-1	CATTGTGGPGELFF
TRBJ2-5	TRBV6-5	CASRDRGGETQYF
TRBJ2-2	TRBV15	CATNVGGKTNTGELFF
TRBJ1-5	TRBV5-1	CASSLGWGLTGGSNQPQHF
TRBJ2-2	TRBV5-4	CASSSTLLASAGELFF
TRBJ1-1	TRBV6-5	CASSLREGTEAFF
TRBJ2-7	TRBV19	CASSIKSGGSYEQYF
TRBJ2-7	TRBV4-2	CASSQEVGRVWNEQYF
TRBJ2-3	TRBV27	CASSFLGGREAADTQYF
TRBJ1-4	TRBV27	CASSPGTGDEKLFF
TRBJ2-6	TRBV3-1/TRBV3-2	CASSQAVAGAGANVLTF
TRBJ2-1	TRBV6-1	CASSEPAGIYNEQFF
TRBJ2-5	TRBV4-3	CASSPEWTGGQETQYF
TRBJ2-1	TRBV7-9	CASSLGQGVNEQFF
TRBJ2-7	TRBV6-5	CASSYSRGYEQYF
TRBJ1-6	TRBV2	CASIAPGGYHNSPLHF
TRBJ1-1	TRBV7-2	CASSYSRGNTEAFF
TRBJ1-2	TRBV18	CASSPTQDRGYGYTF
TRBJ2-1	TRBV5-3	CARSLVTSGNNEQFF
TRBJ2-7	TRBV15	CATSRDGRDYEQYF